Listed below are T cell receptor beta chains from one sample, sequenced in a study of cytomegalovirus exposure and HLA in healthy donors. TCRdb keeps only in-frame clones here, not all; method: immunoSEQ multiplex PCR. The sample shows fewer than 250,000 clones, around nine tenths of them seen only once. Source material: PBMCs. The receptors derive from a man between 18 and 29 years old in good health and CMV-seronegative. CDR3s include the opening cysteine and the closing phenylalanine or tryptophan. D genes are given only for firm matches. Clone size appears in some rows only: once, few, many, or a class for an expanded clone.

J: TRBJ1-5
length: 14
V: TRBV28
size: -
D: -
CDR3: CASTLGSGNQPQHF
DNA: TGTGCCAGCACCCTGGGGTCGGGGAATCAGCCCCAGCATTTT

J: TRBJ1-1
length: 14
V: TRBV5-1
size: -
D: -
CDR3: CASSLRTVGTEAFF
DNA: TGCGCCAGCAGCCTTCGGACAGTAGGAACTGAAGCTTTCTTT

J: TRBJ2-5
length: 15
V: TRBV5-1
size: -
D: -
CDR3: CASSPRTGFQETQYF
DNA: TGCGCCAGCAGCCCCCGCACGGGGTTCCAAGAGACCCAGTACTTC

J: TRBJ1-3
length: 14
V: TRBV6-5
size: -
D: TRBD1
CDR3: CASSYRGPGNTIYF
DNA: TGTGCCAGCAGTTACAGGGGGCCTGGAAACACCATATATTTT

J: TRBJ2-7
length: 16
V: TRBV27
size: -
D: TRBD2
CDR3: CASSPQTSGSSYEQYF
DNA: TGTGCCAGCAGTCCGCAAACTAGCGGGAGCTCCTACGAGCAGTACTTC

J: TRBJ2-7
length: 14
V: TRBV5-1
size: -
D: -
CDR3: CASSPGLTSYEQYF
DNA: TGCGCCAGCAGCCCGGGACTGACGTCCTACGAGCAGTACTTC

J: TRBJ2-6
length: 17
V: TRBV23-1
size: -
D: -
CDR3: CASVTSGLISGANVLTF
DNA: TGCGCCAGCGTAACTTCAGGTTTGATCTCTGGGGCCAACGTCCTGACTTTC

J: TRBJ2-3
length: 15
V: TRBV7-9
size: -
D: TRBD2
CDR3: CASSPGTSSTDTQYF
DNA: TGTGCCAGCAGCCCCGGGACTAGTAGCACAGATACGCAGTATTTT

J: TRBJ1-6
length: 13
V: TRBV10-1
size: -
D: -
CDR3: CASSGQVNSPLHF
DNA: TGCGCCAGCAGTGGACAGGTTAATTCACCCCTCCACTTT

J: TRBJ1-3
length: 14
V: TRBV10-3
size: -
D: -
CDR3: CAISEQGTGNTIYF
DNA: TGTGCCATCAGTGAGCAGGGAACTGGAAACACCATATATTTT

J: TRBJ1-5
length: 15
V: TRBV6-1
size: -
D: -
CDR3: CASSEAWGREKPQHF
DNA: TGTGCCAGCAGTGAAGCCTGGGGGCGCGAAAAGCCCCAGCATTTT

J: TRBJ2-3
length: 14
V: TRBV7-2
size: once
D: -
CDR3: CASSPTLSQDTQYF
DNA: TGTGCCAGCAGCCCAACACTTAGCCAAGATACGCAGTATTTT

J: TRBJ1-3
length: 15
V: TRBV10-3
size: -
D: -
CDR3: CAIRITGNSGNTIYF
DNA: TGTGCCATCAGGATTACAGGCAACTCTGGAAACACCATATATTTT

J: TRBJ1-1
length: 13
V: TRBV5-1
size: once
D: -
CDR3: CASSFRMNTEAFF
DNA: TGCGCCAGCAGCTTTCGTATGAACACTGAAGCTTTCTTT

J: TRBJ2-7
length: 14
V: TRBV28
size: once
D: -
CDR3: CASSFVGESYEQYF
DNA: TGTGCCAGCAGTTTCGTTGGAGAGTCCTACGAGCAGTACTTC